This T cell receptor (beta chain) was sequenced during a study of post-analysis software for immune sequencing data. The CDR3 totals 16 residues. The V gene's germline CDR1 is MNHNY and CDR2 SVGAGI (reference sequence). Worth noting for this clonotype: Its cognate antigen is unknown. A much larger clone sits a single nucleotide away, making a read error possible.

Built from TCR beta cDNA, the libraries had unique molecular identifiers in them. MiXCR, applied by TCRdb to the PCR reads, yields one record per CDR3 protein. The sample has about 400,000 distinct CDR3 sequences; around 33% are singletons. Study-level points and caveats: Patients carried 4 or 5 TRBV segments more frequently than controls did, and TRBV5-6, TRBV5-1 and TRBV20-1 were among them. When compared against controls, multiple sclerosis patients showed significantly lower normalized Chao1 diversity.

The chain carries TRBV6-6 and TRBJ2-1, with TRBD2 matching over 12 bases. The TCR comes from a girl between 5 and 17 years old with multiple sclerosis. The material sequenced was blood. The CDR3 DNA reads TGTCCCAGCAGTTACGGGGGACTAGCGGGCTACAATGAGCAGTTCTTC. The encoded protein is CPSSYGGLAGYNEQFF.